This TCR beta chain was found in a study of technical replicates of blood from a few donors (dated by TCRdb to 2016 to 2017). Trimming removed 2 bases from V and 4 bases from J; the gene matches leave 7 bases unexplained. CDR1 MNHNS and CDR2 SASEGT are derived from the germline V gene. The CDR3 runs 16 residues from the cysteine to the phenylalanine. Left in the record is the CDR3 DNA by itself, 48 bases read in frame from the first base. To prepare the library, the immunoSEQ multiplex PCR assay was applied. TCRdb obtained this table from immuneACCESS and retained in-frame rearrangements with V and J assigned. These tables miss some clones; where compared with another copy, unresolved V genes account for less than half of the shortfall, and the remainder is unexplained. The sample yields around 84,000 clones; 97% were counted once. The ten biggest clones cover approximately 0.18% of the sample. A remark on this clone: Its specific antigen is unknown. It has no much larger one-base neighbor in the sample; base qualities were not kept.

Input material: T cells isolated from PBMCs. The receptor was derived from a human donor in good health. The sequence joins TRBV6-1 to TRBJ2-1, with 8 bases in between that match TRBD2. The DNA reads as follows: TGTGCCAGCAGTGAATTGAGCGGGAGTATGTACAATGAGCAGTTCTTC. Its translation reads: CASSELSGSMYNEQFF.